This T cell receptor beta chain was captured in a study of cytomegalovirus exposure and HLA in healthy donors. Study details: Genotyping showed around 81% of approximately 430 donors falling in the Caucasian-associated ancestry cluster.

Broader study findings: Accounts indicate the classifier identified cytomegalovirus status with strong specificity and sensitivity.

Those who donated were healthy bone marrow donors. The CDR3 has 15 residues. Germline lookup yields CDR1 SNHLY and CDR2 FYNNEI. The trim removed 5 bases at V and 4 bases at J, leaving 4 bases unmatched. Comment on this clone: Antigen specificity is unknown.

The PCR was carried out with 60 Vbeta primers and 13 Jbeta primers. Authors' data handling: Unique TCR beta chains numbered roughly 80 million in a later analysis, with approximately 10 million shared. Assay: immunoSEQ multiplex PCR; the TCRdb copy retains only in-frame clones and omits some. D and trimming were read from the DNA, whereas the V and J calls and clone size are those reported in that table. The top ten clones hold 0.85% of a sample with about 160,000 clones, approximately 90% of them seen once. V gene TRBV2 combines with J gene TRBJ2-1; 11 bases are shared with TRBD2. This TCR derives from a woman aged 30 to 39 in good health and CMV-seronegative. Sequencing was carried out using PBMCs. CDR3 bases: TGTGCCAGCAGTTTGCTAGCGGGAGGATACAATGAGCAGTTCTTC. Protein sequence: CASSLLAGGYNEQFF.